This is a list of T cell receptor beta chains from one sample in a study of T cells in Graves' hyperthyroidism and ophthalmopathy. TCRdb re-derived calls from the multiplex PCR reads in MiXCR, one entry per CDR3 protein. The table lists approximately 430,000 distinct CDR3 sequences, 14% to 15% of them singletons. The sequencing input was blood. Receptor source: a man younger than 30 with Graves' ophthalmopathy. The CDR3 runs from the conserved cysteine through the conserved F or W. A D gene is named only where the DNA matches it firmly. Not all rows give a size; the values are once, few, many and, for expanded clones, a class.

V gene,clone size,D gene,J gene,CDR3 DNA,CDR3 protein
TRBV20-1,.,.,TRBJ2-7,TGCAGTGCTAGAGATATGGCACCCGGCTCCTACGAGCAGTACTTC,CSARDMAPGSYEQYF
TRBV5-1,many,.,TRBJ2-3,TGCGCCAGCAGCTTGGTCCGGTGGGGAAGTTCCACCACCACAGATACGCAGTATTTT,CASSLVRWGSSTTTDTQYF
TRBV5-6,.,.,TRBJ1-5,TGTGCCAGCAGCCAAACTACGGTAGGGCCCCAGCATTTT,CASSQTTVGPQHF
TRBV29-1,.,TRBD1,TRBJ2-2,TGCAGCGGGACAGGGTTACACGGGGAGCTGTTTTTT,CSGTGLHGELFF
TRBV2,many,TRBD2,TRBJ2-1,TGTGCCAGCTTTCGAACGGGACTAGCGGGAGTAAGAACCTACAATGAGCAGTTCTTC,CASFRTGLAGVRTYNEQFF
TRBV10-3,many,TRBD1,TRBJ1-1,TGTGCCATAGGACAGGGCGTTGAAGCTTTCTTT,CAIGQGVEAFF
TRBV11-2,many,.,TRBJ1-5,TGTGCCAGCAGCTTATCGCACGGGACGGTAAGCAATCAGCCCCAGCATTTT,CASSLSHGTVSNQPQHF
TRBV10-3,.,TRBD2,TRBJ2-6,TGTGCCATCAGATACCGACTAGCGGGAGGTTCTGGGGCCAACGTCCTGACTTTC,CAIRYRLAGGSGANVLTF
TRBV12-3/TRBV12-4,many,.,TRBJ2-5,TGTGCCAGCAAGAGTAGGCCAGGGGAGACCCAGTACTTC,CASKSRPGETQYF
TRBV27,.,.,TRBJ2-3,TGTGCCAGCGAGACCGGCCAGAGAGAGGGCACAGATACGCAGTATTTT,CASETGQREGTDTQYF
TRBV6-6,few,.,TRBJ1-2,TGTGCCAGCAGTTACTCGACCGGGACATCGGATGGCTACACCTTC,CASSYSTGTSDGYTF
TRBV6-1,many,TRBD2,TRBJ2-5,TGTGCCAGCAGGCTAGCGGGGGGGCTGGGAGAGACCCAGTACTTC,CASRLAGGLGETQYF
TRBV4-1,.,TRBD2,TRBJ2-5,TGCGCCAGCAGCCAAGGCCCAGCGGGAGTAGGTTTTGGAGAGACCCAGTACTTC,CASSQGPAGVGFGETQYF
TRBV2,.,.,TRBJ2-3,TGTGCCAGCACCCTGGAGGTGGGAGCAGATACGCAGTATTTT,CASTLEVGADTQYF
TRBV7-2,few,TRBD2,TRBJ2-1,TGTGCCAGCAGGGGGACTAGCGGGAGCCCCTCCTACAATGAGCAGTTCTTC,CASRGTSGSPSYNEQFF
TRBV6-1,.,.,TRBJ2-3,TGTGCCAGCAGTACGGGACCGAATGGTGATACGCAGTATTTT,CASSTGPNGDTQYF
TRBV7-9,many,.,TRBJ2-1,TGTGCCAGCAGCTTAGCCACTGGGCTAGCCCGCTACAATGAGCAGTTCTTC,CASSLATGLARYNEQFF
TRBV10-2,few,TRBD1,TRBJ2-2,TGCGCCACCGACAGGGGGGTCGGGGAGCTGTTTTTT,CATDRGVGELFF
TRBV3-1,many,TRBD2,TRBJ2-7,TGTGCCAGCAGCCCCACTAGCGGGGGGGTCTACGAGCAGTACTTC,CASSPTSGGVYEQYF
TRBV9,.,.,TRBJ2-1,TGTGCCAGCAGCGCCGAGGATCGGTCCTACAATGAGCAGCTCTTC,CASSAEDRSYNEQLF
TRBV6-5,many,.,TRBJ2-7,TGTGCCAGCAGTTACGCCCCAACCTACGAGCAGTACTTC,CASSYAPTYEQYF
TRBV5-1,many,.,TRBJ1-2,TGCGCCAGCAGCTTGAATCCGGCCCAGGCCCACTATGGCTACACCTTC,CASSLNPAQAHYGYTF
TRBV29-1,few,TRBD2,TRBJ2-1,TGCAGCGTTGGGGGGGGGGGGTCCTACAATGAGCAGTTCTTC,CSVGGGGSYNEQFF
TRBV24-1,.,.,TRBJ2-5,TGTGCCACCAGTGAAACAGGGATGGGAAGAGAGACCCAGTACTTC,CATSETGMGRETQYF
TRBV7-9,many,.,TRBJ1-2,TGTGCCAGCAGCTTAGCAGGGGCTAACGGCTACACCTTC,CASSLAGANGYTF
TRBV4-1,.,.,TRBJ2-2,TGCGCCAGCAGCCAACTCCCGGGAAACACCGGGGAGCTGTTTTTT,CASSQLPGNTGELFF
TRBV5-5,many,TRBD2,TRBJ2-7,TGTGCCAGCACCTATACGGGGGGTAGCTACGAGCAGTACTTC,CASTYTGGSYEQYF
TRBV7-9,many,.,TRBJ2-2,TGTGCCAGCAGCTTATGGTTGCAGGCGAGCGGGGAGCTGTTTTTT,CASSLWLQASGELFF
TRBV20-1,few,TRBD1,TRBJ1-6,TGCAGTGCTCCAGGGGGGGGCGTTCGGGTGGATTCACCCCTCCACTTT,CSAPGGGVRVDSPLHF
TRBV18,many,TRBD1,TRBJ1-5,TGTGCCAGCTCACGTGAGACAGGGGCCCAGCATTTT,CASSRETGAQHF
TRBV2,many,TRBD2,TRBJ2-7,TGTGCCAGCAGCCTACTAGCGGGGGGGCAAGAGCAGTACTTC,CASSLLAGGQEQYF
TRBV12-3/TRBV12-4,.,TRBD2,TRBJ2-4,TGTGCCAGCAGTTCACCCCTAGCGGGGTTAGCCAAAAACATTCAGTACTTC,CASSSPLAGLAKNIQYF
TRBV13,.,TRBD2,TRBJ2-1,TGTGCCAGCAGGGAAGGACTAGCTGGCCATGAGCAGTTCTTC,CASREGLAGHEQFF
TRBV7-2,many,TRBD2,TRBJ2-1,TGTGCCAGCAGCTTAGAATACCAGCGGGGGGACAATGAGCAGTTCTTC,CASSLEYQRGDNEQFF
TRBV24-1,.,.,TRBJ2-5,TGTGCCACCAGTGATTTGCAGGTTCAAGAGACCCAGTACTTC,CATSDLQVQETQYF
TRBV5-1,many,.,TRBJ1-1,TGCGCCAGCAGCTTGGCGGACCTGAACACTGAAGCTTTCTTT,CASSLADLNTEAFF